The 12 T cell receptor beta chains presented below share a single source sample, sequenced in a study of T-cell reconstitution after alpha-beta-depleted transplantation in children. Unique molecular identifiers were incorporated during preparation of the TCRbeta library. TCRdb re-called the PCR reads with MiXCR, one entry per CDR3 protein. The repertoire has around 380,000 distinct CDR3 sequences, about 11% of them found once; the top ten carry 4.5% to 7%. The source was PBMCs from the stem cell graft donor, collected from the stem cell graft. These receptors all stem from a human donor who donated a stem cell graft to a child with acute myeloid leukemia.

This chain connects TRBV27 to TRBJ1-5; tentatively, D is TRBD1 (5 bases). The CDR3 extends over 13 amino acids. Germline V gene lookup returns CDR1 MNHEY and CDR2 SMNVEV (reference sequence). V lost 3 bases and J 5 bases, leaving 8 bases between the germline ends. CDR3 in amino acids: CASSFRGDQPQHF. The DNA for the CDR3 is TGTGCCAGCAGTTTCCGGGGGGATCAGCCCCAGCATTTT.

A few counts support this clonotype. The V and J genes are TRBV20-1 and TRBJ2-1; 14 positions agree with TRBD2. This CDR3 region has 17 residues. V shed 1 base and J 7 bases; nucleotides not matched to a gene: 9. CDR1 DFQATT and CDR2 SNEGSKA come from the germline V gene (reference sequence). CDR3 sequence (DNA): TGCAGTGCTAGAGGACTAGCGGGAGGGCCCAACCTAAATGAGCAGTTCTTC. Translating it yields CSARGLAGGPNLNEQFF.

This clonotype was observed a few times. The chain is built from TRBV11-3 and TRBJ1-6; no reliable D call. This CDR3 has 16 residues. The V gene's germline CDR1 is SGHNT and CDR2 YENEEA. Trimming took 2 bases from V and 9 from J, leaving 17 bases between them. The CDR3, as DNA: TGTGCCAGCAGCTTACCGGTCCGGTCTAGAGGTTCACCCCTCCACTTT. Its translation: CASSLPVRSRGSPLHF.

This clonotype showed up many times. The chain uses TRBV20-1 and TRBJ2-3; 11 nucleotides match TRBD2. This CDR3 is built from 15 residues. V shed 5 bases, J shed 2 bases, and the junction held 6 bases outside the gene matches. Germline V lookup: CDR1 DFQATT, CDR2 SNEGSKA (reference sequence). The CDR3 loop is CSADTSGSNTDTQYF. In DNA, the CDR3 is TGCAGTGCTGATACTAGCGGGAGTAACACAGATACGCAGTATTTT.

The rearrangement uses TRBV7-3 and TRBJ1-1; TRBD1 aligns across 9 bases. CDR3 length equals 14 residues. Germline V gene sequence: CDR1 SGHTA, CDR2 FQGTGA. Losses at the gene ends were 5 bases for V and 3 bases for J; bases not matched to a gene: 4. The CDR3 DNA reads TGTGCCAGCAGCGCGACAGGGGGGGACACTGAAGCTTTCTTT. It specifies CASSATGGDTEAFF.

This rearrangement joins TRBV7-2 to TRBJ2-5; a weak D match, TRBD2 (6 bases). V was clipped by 5 bases and J by 7 bases, with 8 bases between them. Germline assignment: CDR1 SGHTA and CDR2 FQGNSA. CDR3 length: 11 residues. This CDR3 is CASSNSGTQYF. The DNA for the CDR3 is TGTGCCAGCAGCAATAGCGGGACCCAGTACTTC.

The J gene is TRBJ1-1, the V gene TRBV2; tentative D call: TRBD1 (5 bases). In germline, CDR1 is SNHLY, CDR2 FYNNEI. Trimming removed 8 bases from V and 3 bases from J, with 16 bases in between. The CDR3 has 14 amino acids. The CDR3 is CASHRTGRDTEAFF. In DNA, the CDR3 is TGTGCCAGCCACAGGACGGGGAGGGACACTGAAGCTTTCTTT.

This clonotype turned up a few times. The chain employs TRBV13 and TRBJ2-3; 7 bases are shared with TRBD1. CDR1 is PRHDT and CDR2 is FYEKMQ in the germline V gene (reference sequence). The CDR3 spans 16 residues. The V segment lost 5 bases and the J segment 0 bases; nucleotides outside the gene matches: 8. The CDR3 protein is CASSQKQGSSTDTQYF. CDR3 nucleotide sequence: TGTGCCAGCAGCCAAAAACAGGGGTCGAGCACAGATACGCAGTATTTT.

This clonotype was detected a few times. The chain recombines TRBV6-1 with TRBJ1-5, with D possibly matching TRBD1 (5 bases). Trimming took 3 bases from V and 7 from J, leaving 10 bases between them. This CDR3 has 13 residues. Germline loops: CDR1 MNHNS, CDR2 SASEGT. As DNA, the CDR3 is TGTGCCAGCAGTGACAGGGCAAAACAGCCCCAGCATTTT. Translation gives CASSDRAKQPQHF.

This clonotype occurred a few times. The chain uses TRBV20-1 and TRBJ2-3, with 7 nucleotides matching TRBD2. CDR1 DFQATT and CDR2 SNEGSKA come from the germline V gene (reference sequence). V was pared by 3 bases and J by 2 bases, with 5 bases of the junction left unmatched. CDR3 length: 14 residues. The chain's CDR3 is CSASSSGITDTQYF. CDR3 bases: TGCAGTGCTAGCTCTAGCGGAATCACAGATACGCAGTATTTT.

This clonotype was seen more than once but under ten times. Here the CDR3 DNA reads TGCGCCAGCAGCTTGACAGTTTTAGAGAACACCGGGGAGCTGTTTTTT. Its translation: CASSLTVLENTGELFF. The rearrangement links TRBV5-1 to TRBJ2-2; D call uncertain. V lost 1 base and J 1 base, leaving 11 bases between the germline ends. This CDR3 comprises 16 residues. Germline V lookup: CDR1 SGHRS, CDR2 YFSETQ. Supplemented by reference TRBV5-1 and TRBJ2-2, the full variable domain reads KAGVTQTPRYLIKTRGQQVTLSCSPISGHRSVSWYQQTPGQGLQFLFEYFSETQRNKGNFPGRFSGRQFSNSRSEMNVSTLELGDSALYLCASSLTVLENTGELFFGEGSRLTVL.

This clonotype appeared a few times. The V call is TRBV15, the J call TRBJ2-2; 12 positions match TRBD2. The CDR3 is 16 residues long. Germline V gene sequence: CDR1 LNHNV, CDR2 YYDKDF (reference sequence). Trimming removed 1 base from V and 6 bases from J; junction bases left unmatched: 3. CDR3 bases: TGTGCCACCAGCAGAGCTAGCGGGAGGGACGCCGGGGAGCTGTTTTTT. Its translation is CATSRASGRDAGELFF.